The rows below give T cell receptor beta chains drawn from one sample of a study of vaccination and CD4 T cells after COVID-19. These receptors are not linked to any known antigen. TCRdb ran MiXCR on the PCR reads and lists one entry per CDR3 protein. The table includes around 13,000 distinct CDR3 sequences, around 55% detected once. The material was CD4+ T cells from blood, cultured in vitro, obtained before SARS-CoV-2 vaccination. The origin of the receptors is a human donor who had recovered from COVID-19. Each CDR3 is given with its conserved first and last residue. D genes are given only for firm matches. Some rows mark clone size as missing; the rest say once, few, many or name a class of expanded clone.

d_gene	abundance	v_gene	j_gene	CDR3aa	CDR3nt
.	.	TRBV19	TRBJ2-6	CASSIGNSGANVLTF	TGTGCCAGTAGTATAGGGAACTCTGGGGCCAACGTCCTGACTTTC
.	.	TRBV11-2	TRBJ2-2	CASSFDGGNTGELFF	TGTGCCAGCAGCTTCGACGGGGGAAACACCGGGGAGCTGTTTTTT
TRBD2	few	TRBV20-1	TRBJ2-3	CSARDSRSGLGTQYF	TGCAGTGCTAGAGATTCTAGGTCAGGACTAGGGACGCAGTATTTT
.	.	TRBV30	TRBJ2-7	CAWSVLDLGEQYF	TGTGCCTGGAGTGTACTCGATTTGGGTGAGCAGTACTTC
.	.	TRBV28	TRBJ2-5	CASSPGGRETQYF	TGTGCCAGCAGTCCAGGTGGTCGGGAGACCCAGTACTTC
TRBD2	.	TRBV25-1	TRBJ2-7	CASSEASGSDEQYF	TGTGCCAGCAGTGAAGCCAGCGGGAGCGACGAGCAGTACTTC
.	large	TRBV6-1	TRBJ2-7	CASSESYEQYF	TGTGCCAGCAGTGAGTCTTACGAGCAGTACTTC
.	.	TRBV11-1	TRBJ2-2	CASSSTGELFF	TGTGCCAGCAGCTCGACCGGGGAGCTGTTTTTT
.	.	TRBV20-1	TRBJ2-7	CSAEGGTGIFYEQYF	TGCAGTGCGGAGGGCGGGACCGGCATCTTCTACGAGCAGTACTTC
.	.	TRBV6-1	TRBJ2-3	CASAPGPTDTQYF	TGTGCCAGCGCCCCAGGGCCCACAGATACGCAGTATTTT
.	few	TRBV6-1	TRBJ1-1	CASSGQGTEAFF	TGTGCCAGCAGTGGTCAGGGGACAGAAGCTTTCTTT
.	.	TRBV25-1	TRBJ1-2	CASSGVGGGYGYTF	TGTGCCAGCAGTGGCGTGGGGGGCGGCTATGGCTACACCTTC
TRBD2	.	TRBV7-3	TRBJ2-7	CASSLEGGGSYEQYF	TGTGCCAGCAGCTTAGAGGGCGGGGGCTCCTACGAGCAGTACTTC
.	.	TRBV19	TRBJ2-3	CASSISGHSTDTQYF	TGTGCCAGTAGTATTTCGGGCCACAGCACAGATACGCAGTATTTT
.	.	TRBV2	TRBJ2-3	CASSEPGTDTQYF	TGTGCCAGCAGTGAACCGGGGACAGATACGCAGTATTTT
.	few	TRBV27	TRBJ1-2	CASSLQASKVHYGYTF	TGTGCCAGCAGTTTGCAGGCCTCAAAAGTCCACTATGGCTACACCTTC
.	.	TRBV20-1	TRBJ1-2	CSARKDGSNYGYTF	TGCAGTGCTAGAAAAGACGGATCTAACTATGGCTACACCTTC
TRBD1	few	TRBV5-1	TRBJ2-7	CASSYRDSLNEQYF	TGCGCCAGCAGCTACCGGGACAGCCTCAACGAGCAGTACTTC
TRBD2	.	TRBV20-1	TRBJ2-3	CSATPPGGSADTQYF	TGCAGTGCCACTCCCCCCGGCGGGAGTGCAGATACGCAGTATTTT
TRBD1	few	TRBV6-1	TRBJ1-3	CASSAGDRGWGNTIYF	TGTGCCAGCAGTGCCGGGGACAGGGGCTGGGGAAACACCATATATTTT
.	.	TRBV28	TRBJ2-7	CASSLTPYEQYF	TGTGCCAGCAGTTTAACCCCCTACGAGCAGTACTTC
.	.	TRBV20-1	TRBJ2-1	CSASLADEQFF	TGCAGTGCTAGCCTAGCAGATGAGCAGTTCTTC
.	.	TRBV25-1	TRBJ2-5	CASSGYRGNKETQYF	TGTGCCAGCAGTGGTTATCGGGGGAACAAAGAGACCCAGTACTTC
.	few	TRBV6-1	TRBJ1-5	CARGGFTGNQPQHF	TGTGCCAGGGGGGGGTTTACGGGCAATCAGCCCCAGCATTTT
.	few	TRBV19	TRBJ1-5	CASSKQGSGQPQHF	TGTGCCAGTAGTAAACAGGGATCCGGCCAGCCCCAGCATTTT
.	.	TRBV24-1	TRBJ2-3	CATSVNAPDTQYF	TGTGCCACCAGTGTTAATGCACCAGATACGCAGTATTTT
TRBD1	.	TRBV27	TRBJ1-1	CASSFRGTEAFF	TGTGCCAGCAGCTTCAGGGGGACTGAAGCTTTCTTT
.	.	TRBV19	TRBJ2-6	CASSIQGTGANVLTF	TGTGCCAGTAGTATCCAGGGGACTGGGGCCAACGTCCTGACTTTC
TRBD1	.	TRBV4-1	TRBJ1-1	CASSQENGRGRDTEAFF	TGCGCCAGCAGCCAAGAAAACGGCAGGGGGCGGGATACTGAAGCTTTCTTT
.	.	TRBV7-2	TRBJ2-1	CASSLDRGWGNEQFF	TGTGCCAGCAGCTTAGATAGGGGATGGGGTAATGAGCAGTTCTTC
TRBD1	few	TRBV19	TRBJ2-7	CASSIGDRGYEQYF	TGTGCCAGTAGTATAGGGGACAGGGGCTACGAGCAGTACTTC
.	few	TRBV7-9	TRBJ1-2	CASSGLERRDGYTF	TGTGCCAGCAGCGGCTTAGAAAGGCGGGATGGCTACACCTTC
.	.	TRBV10-3	TRBJ1-1	CAISPGGWEAFF	TGTGCCATCAGTCCCGGGGGCTGGGAAGCTTTCTTT
.	.	TRBV6-2/TRBV6-3	TRBJ1-6	CASSYIGRNSPLHF	TGTGCCAGCAGTTACATTGGGCGTAATTCACCCCTCCACTTT
.	once	TRBV7-2	TRBJ1-5	CASSPSNQPQHF	TGTGCCAGCAGCCCTAGCAATCAGCCCCAGCATTTT
.	.	TRBV6-2/TRBV6-3	TRBJ1-4	CASSYGRDEKLFF	TGTGCCAGCAGTTACGGACGGGACGAAAAACTGTTTTTT
TRBD1	.	TRBV20-1	TRBJ2-2	CSARPEGAGNTGELFF	TGCAGTGCTAGGCCAGAGGGGGCGGGGAACACCGGGGAGCTGTTTTTT
.	.	TRBV7-9	TRBJ2-1	CASSSHAGSYNEQFF	TGTGCCAGCAGCTCCCATGCGGGCTCATACAATGAGCAGTTCTTC
.	.	TRBV10-1	TRBJ2-6	CASSPSGANVLTF	TGCGCCAGCAGCCCCTCTGGGGCCAACGTCCTGACTTTC
.	.	TRBV6-1	TRBJ1-1	CASQVNTEAFF	TGTGCCAGCCAAGTGAACACTGAAGCTTTCTTT
TRBD1	.	TRBV19	TRBJ2-7	CASSPQGGEQYF	TGTGCCAGTAGTCCACAGGGGGGCGAGCAGTACTTC
.	.	TRBV19	TRBJ1-1	CASSIASYRGAVNTEAFF	TGTGCCAGTAGTATAGCCAGCTACCGGGGCGCCGTGAACACTGAAGCTTTCTTT
.	few	TRBV20-1	TRBJ1-6	CSARQGRNSPLHF	TGCAGTGCTAGGCAGGGGCGGAATTCACCCCTCCACTTT
TRBD2	few	TRBV6-1	TRBJ2-3	CASRLTSGGSDTQYF	TGTGCCAGCAGACTAACTAGCGGGGGTTCAGATACGCAGTATTTT
TRBD1	.	TRBV25-1	TRBJ1-1	CASSMRTGANTEAFF	TGTGCCAGCAGTATGAGGACAGGGGCAAACACTGAAGCTTTCTTT
TRBD1	.	TRBV19	TRBJ1-1	CASSPEDRKAFF	TGTGCCAGTAGTCCGGAGGACAGGAAAGCTTTCTTT
.	.	TRBV12-3/TRBV12-4	TRBJ1-6	CASSNVGRNSPLHF	TGTGCCAGCAGTAACGTAGGAAGAAATTCACCCCTCCACTTT
.	few	TRBV28	TRBJ2-7	CASSSTVSEQYF	TGTGCCAGCAGCTCGACAGTTTCCGAGCAGTACTTC
TRBD1	.	TRBV7-2	TRBJ1-1	CASSFRTGGTEAFF	TGTGCCAGCAGCTTCCGGACAGGGGGGACTGAAGCTTTCTTT
TRBD1	.	TRBV6-5	TRBJ1-2	CASRYRGPNYGYTF	TGTGCCAGCAGGTACAGGGGACCTAACTATGGCTACACCTTC
.	.	TRBV7-8	TRBJ2-7	CASSLEYEQYF	TGTGCCAGCAGCTTAGAGTACGAGCAGTACTTC
TRBD1	.	TRBV20-1	TRBJ1-2	CSAPVAGGYGYTF	TGCAGTGCCCCCGTGGCAGGGGGTTATGGCTACACCTTC
.	.	TRBV11-2	TRBJ1-6	CASSPPGQWSSPLHF	TGTGCCAGCAGCCCTCCGGGGCAGTGGAGTTCACCCCTCCACTTT
.	.	TRBV19	TRBJ2-3	CASSAFTDTQYF	TGTGCCAGTAGTGCCTTCACAGATACGCAGTATTTT
.	.	TRBV11-3	TRBJ2-2	CASSLKGVDTGELFF	TGTGCCAGCAGCTTAAAAGGGGTAGACACCGGGGAGCTGTTTTTT
.	.	TRBV27	TRBJ1-2	CASSLSRWPYGYTF	TGTGCCAGCAGTTTATCCCGGTGGCCATATGGCTACACCTTC